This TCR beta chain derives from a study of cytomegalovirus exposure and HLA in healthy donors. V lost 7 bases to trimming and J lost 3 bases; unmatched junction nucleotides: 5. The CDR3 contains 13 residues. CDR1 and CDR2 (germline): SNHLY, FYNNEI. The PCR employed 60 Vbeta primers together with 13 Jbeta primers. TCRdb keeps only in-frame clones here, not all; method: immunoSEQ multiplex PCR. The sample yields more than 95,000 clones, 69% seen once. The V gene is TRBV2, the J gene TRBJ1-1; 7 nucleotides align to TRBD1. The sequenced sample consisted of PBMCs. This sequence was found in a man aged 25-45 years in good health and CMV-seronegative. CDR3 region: CASTDQGDTEAFF. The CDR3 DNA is TGTGCCAGCACTGACCAGGGGGACACTGAAGCTTTCTTT.